This T cell receptor beta chain was identified during a study of T-cell reconstitution after alpha-beta-depleted transplantation in children. This clonotype was seen many times. Its cognate antigen is unknown. Study-level findings and limits: After one year, T-cell counts and TCRbeta diversity mostly came from new T cells. Surviving recipient T cells and thymic progenitors underlay high day-60 TCRbeta diversity in some patients.

The authors prepared the TCRbeta library with unique molecular identifiers. TCRdb reanalysed the PCR reads using MiXCR and keeps one entry per CDR3 protein. The table records some 50,000 distinct CDR3 sequences, around 9% of them present only once. Per the germline V gene, CDR1 is LGHNA and CDR2 is YSLEER. The trim removed 4 bases at V and 3 bases at J, leaving 7 bases unmatched. This CDR3 has 15 amino acids. The clonotype originates from a male patient aged 2-9 years who had a stem cell transplant for chronic granulomatous disease, so the T cells may come from the graft donor. Sample: PBMCs, mostly from graft donor cells, taken 60 days after TCRalphabeta/CD19-depleted stem cell transplant. V and J are TRBV4-3 and TRBJ2-7; 9 nucleotides align to TRBD1. For the CDR3, the DNA is TGCGCCAGCAGCCGAGACGGGACAGGGAACTACGAGCAGTACTTC. Amino acids: CASSRDGTGNYEQYF.